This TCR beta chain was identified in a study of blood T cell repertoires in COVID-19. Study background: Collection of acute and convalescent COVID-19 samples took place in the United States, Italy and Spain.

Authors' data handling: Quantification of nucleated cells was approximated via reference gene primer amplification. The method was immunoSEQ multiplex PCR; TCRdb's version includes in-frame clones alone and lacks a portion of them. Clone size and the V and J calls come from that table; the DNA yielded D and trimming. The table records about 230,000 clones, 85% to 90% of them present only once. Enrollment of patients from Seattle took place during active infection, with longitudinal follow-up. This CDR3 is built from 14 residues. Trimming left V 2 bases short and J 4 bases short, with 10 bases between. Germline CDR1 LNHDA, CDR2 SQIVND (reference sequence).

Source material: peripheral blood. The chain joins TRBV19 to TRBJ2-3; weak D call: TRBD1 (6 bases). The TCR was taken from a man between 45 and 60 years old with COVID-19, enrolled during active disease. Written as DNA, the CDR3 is TGTGCCAGTAGTATAAACAGGGAGTCAGATACGCAGTATTTT. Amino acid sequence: CASSINRESDTQYF.